These T cell receptor beta chains were read from a single sample in a study of T cell responses to AZD1222 COVID-19 vaccine. Sequenced by immunoSEQ multiplex PCR; TCRdb stores in-frame clones only, minus some. This repertoire shows approximately 99,000 clones, roughly nine tenths found once; its top ten account for about 3%. The sequencing here drew on peripheral blood, taken on day 0 of MenACWY control vaccination. Receptors originate from an adult in good health. The CDR3 runs from the conserved cysteine through the conserved F or W. A D gene is named only where the DNA matches it firmly. Expanded clones get a size class; other rows say once, few or many, or leave the size out.

CDR3 DNA	CDR3 protein	J gene	V gene	D gene	clone size
TGCAGCGTTGAGGGACAATTGAACACTGAAGCTTTCTTT	CSVEGQLNTEAFF	TRBJ1-1	TRBV29-1	NA	NA
TGTGCCAGCAGCTTAGATCGAGCCGCGAACACTGAAGCTTTCTTT	CASSLDRAANTEAFF	TRBJ1-1	TRBV11-2	NA	NA
TGCAGCGTTGAGGACCCAAGGGCCTCTAATGAAAAACTGTTTTTT	CSVEDPRASNEKLFF	TRBJ1-4	TRBV29-1	NA	NA
TGTGCCAGCAGTACCATCTATGGCTACACCTTC	CASSTIYGYTF	TRBJ1-2	TRBV28	NA	NA
TGTGCCAGCAGCTTATATCGGGAAGATACGCAGTATTTT	CASSLYREDTQYF	TRBJ2-3	TRBV7-3	NA	NA
TGTGCCAGCAGCTTCAGTAGTGATACGCAGTATTTT	CASSFSSDTQYF	TRBJ2-3	TRBV14	NA	once
TGTGCCAGCAGCTTATGGGGGTCGGACACCGGGGAGCTGTTTTTT	CASSLWGSDTGELFF	TRBJ2-2	TRBV7-9	NA	NA
TGTGCCAGCCTCCGGGACGCCGGAAACACCATATATTTT	CASLRDAGNTIYF	TRBJ1-3	TRBV2	NA	few
TGCAGCGTTGAAGCACCACAGCGGGAATCCTACAATGAGCAGTTCTTC	CSVEAPQRESYNEQFF	TRBJ2-1	TRBV29-1	TRBD2	few
TGTGCCAGCAGCCGAGGACAGGGGGGTGAAAAACTGTTTTTT	CASSRGQGGEKLFF	TRBJ1-4	TRBV3-1/TRBV3-2	TRBD1	NA
TGTGCCAGCAGCCATCAGGGGGCCTCCTACAATGAGCAGTTCTTC	CASSHQGASYNEQFF	TRBJ2-1	TRBV11-2	TRBD1	NA
TGCGCCAGCAGCTTGGCCATCGGAGGGCGGGGCACTGAAGCTTTCTTT	CASSLAIGGRGTEAFF	TRBJ1-1	TRBV5-1	NA	NA